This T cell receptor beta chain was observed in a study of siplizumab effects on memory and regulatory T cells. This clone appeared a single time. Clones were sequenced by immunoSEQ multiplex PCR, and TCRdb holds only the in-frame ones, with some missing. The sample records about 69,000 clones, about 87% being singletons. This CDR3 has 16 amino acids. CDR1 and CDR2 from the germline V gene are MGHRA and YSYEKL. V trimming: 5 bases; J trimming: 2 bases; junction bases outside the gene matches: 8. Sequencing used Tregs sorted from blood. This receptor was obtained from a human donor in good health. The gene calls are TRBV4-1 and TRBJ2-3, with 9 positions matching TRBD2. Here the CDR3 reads CASSRRLAEDTDTQYF. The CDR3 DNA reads TGCGCCAGCAGCAGACGACTAGCGGAGGACACAGATACGCAGTATTTT.